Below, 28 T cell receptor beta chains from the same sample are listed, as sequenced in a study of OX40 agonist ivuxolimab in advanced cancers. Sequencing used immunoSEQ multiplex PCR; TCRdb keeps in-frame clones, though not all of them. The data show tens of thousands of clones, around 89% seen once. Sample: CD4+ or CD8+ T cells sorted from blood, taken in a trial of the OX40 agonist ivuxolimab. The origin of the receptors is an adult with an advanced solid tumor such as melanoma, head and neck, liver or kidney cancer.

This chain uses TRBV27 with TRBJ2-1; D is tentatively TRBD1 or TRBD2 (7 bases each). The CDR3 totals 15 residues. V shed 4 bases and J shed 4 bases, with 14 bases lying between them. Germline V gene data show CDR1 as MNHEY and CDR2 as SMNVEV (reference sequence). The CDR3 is CASSWEGQIYNEQFF. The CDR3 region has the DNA TGTGCCAGCAGTTGGGAGGGACAGATATACAATGAGCAGTTCTTC.

The CDR3 loop is CASSPTINQETQYF. The CDR3 DNA reads as TGTGCCAGCAGCCCGACAATAAACCAAGAGACCCAGTACTTC. The chain combines TRBV5-8 with TRBJ2-5, with D unclear. The CDR3 has 14 amino acids. The germline gives CDR1 SGHTS, CDR2 YDEGEE. V shed 4 bases and J shed 0 bases, with 10 bases lying between them.

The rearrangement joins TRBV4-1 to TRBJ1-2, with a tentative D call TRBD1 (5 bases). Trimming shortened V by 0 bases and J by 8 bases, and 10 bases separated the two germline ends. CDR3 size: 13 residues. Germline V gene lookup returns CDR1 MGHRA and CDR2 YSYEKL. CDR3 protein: CASSQERGGGYTF. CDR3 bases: TGCGCCAGCAGCCAAGAAAGGGGAGGCGGCTACACCTTC.

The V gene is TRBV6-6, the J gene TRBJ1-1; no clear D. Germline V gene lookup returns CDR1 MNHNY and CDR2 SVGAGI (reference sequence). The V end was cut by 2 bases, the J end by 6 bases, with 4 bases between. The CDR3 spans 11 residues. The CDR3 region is CASSYSSEAFF. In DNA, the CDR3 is TGTGCCAGCAGTTACAGCTCTGAAGCTTTCTTT.

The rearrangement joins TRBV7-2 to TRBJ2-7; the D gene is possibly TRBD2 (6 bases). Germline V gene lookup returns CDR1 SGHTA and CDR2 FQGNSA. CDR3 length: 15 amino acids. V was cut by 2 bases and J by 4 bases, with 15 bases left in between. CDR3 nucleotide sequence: TGTGCCAGCAGCTTACAGAGCGGGTCCTTTTACGAGCAGTACTTC. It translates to CASSLQSGSFYEQYF.

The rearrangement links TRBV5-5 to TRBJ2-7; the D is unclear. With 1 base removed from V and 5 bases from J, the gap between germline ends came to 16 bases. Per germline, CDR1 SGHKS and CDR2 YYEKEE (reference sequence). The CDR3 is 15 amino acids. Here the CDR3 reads CASSLLGRPIHEQYF. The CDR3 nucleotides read TGTGCCAGCAGCTTGTTGGGCAGGCCGATCCACGAGCAGTACTTC.

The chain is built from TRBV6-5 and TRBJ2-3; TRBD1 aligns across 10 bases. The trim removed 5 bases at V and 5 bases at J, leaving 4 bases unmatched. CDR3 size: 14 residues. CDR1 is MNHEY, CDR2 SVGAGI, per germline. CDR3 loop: CASSQRTGGDTQYF. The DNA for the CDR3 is TGTGCCAGCAGTCAACGGACAGGGGGAGATACGCAGTATTTT.

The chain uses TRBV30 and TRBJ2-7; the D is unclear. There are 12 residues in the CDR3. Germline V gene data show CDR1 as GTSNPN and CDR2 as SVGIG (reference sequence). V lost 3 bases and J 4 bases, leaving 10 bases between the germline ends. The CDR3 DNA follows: TGTGCCTGGAGAGAGGAAAGATACGAGCAGTACTTC. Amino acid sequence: CAWREERYEQYF.

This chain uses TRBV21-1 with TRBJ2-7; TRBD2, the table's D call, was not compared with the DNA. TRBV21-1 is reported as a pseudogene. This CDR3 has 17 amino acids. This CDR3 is CASITNPGDSSSYEQYF. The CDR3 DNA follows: TGTGCCAGCATCACTAATCCGGGAGATTCCAGCTCCTACGAGCAGTACTTC.

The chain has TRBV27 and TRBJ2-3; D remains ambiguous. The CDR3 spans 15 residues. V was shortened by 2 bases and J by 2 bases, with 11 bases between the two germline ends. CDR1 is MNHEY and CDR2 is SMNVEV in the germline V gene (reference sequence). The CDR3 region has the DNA TGTGCCAGCAGTTTAAATCCCAGATTCACAGATACGCAGTATTTT. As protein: CASSLNPRFTDTQYF.

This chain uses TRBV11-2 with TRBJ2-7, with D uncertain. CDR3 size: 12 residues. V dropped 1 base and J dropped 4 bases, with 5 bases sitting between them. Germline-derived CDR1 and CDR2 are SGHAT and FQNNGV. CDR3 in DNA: TGTGCCAGCAGCTTAGGGGTATACGAGCAGTACTTC. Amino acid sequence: CASSLGVYEQYF.

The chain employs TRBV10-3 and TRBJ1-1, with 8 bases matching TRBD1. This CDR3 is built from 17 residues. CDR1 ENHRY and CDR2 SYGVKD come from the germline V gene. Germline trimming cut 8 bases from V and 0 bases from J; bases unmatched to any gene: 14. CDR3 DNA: TGTGCCATCTCCAAGAGGACGACAGGGGCAATGAACACTGAAGCTTTCTTT. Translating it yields CAISKRTTGAMNTEAFF.

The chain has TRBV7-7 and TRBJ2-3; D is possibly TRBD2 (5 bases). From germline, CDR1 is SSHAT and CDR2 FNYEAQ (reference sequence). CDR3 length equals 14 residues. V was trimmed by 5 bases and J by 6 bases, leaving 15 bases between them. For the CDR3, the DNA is TGTGCCAGCAGCGCACTAGTGTCGTCGGATACGCAGTATTTT. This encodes CASSALVSSDTQYF.

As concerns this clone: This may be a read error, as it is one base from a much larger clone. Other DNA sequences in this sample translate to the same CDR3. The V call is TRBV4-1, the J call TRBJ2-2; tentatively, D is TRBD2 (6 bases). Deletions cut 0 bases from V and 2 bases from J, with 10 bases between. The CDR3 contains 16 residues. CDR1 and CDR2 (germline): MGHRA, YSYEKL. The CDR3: CASSQEGGANTGELFF. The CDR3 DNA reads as TGCGCCAGCAGCCAAGAGGGCGGGGCTAACACCGGGGAGCTGTTTTTT.

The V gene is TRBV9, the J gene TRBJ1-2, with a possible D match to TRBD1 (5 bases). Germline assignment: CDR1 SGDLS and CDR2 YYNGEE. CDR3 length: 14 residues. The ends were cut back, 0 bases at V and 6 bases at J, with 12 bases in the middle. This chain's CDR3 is CASSVVGQGDGYTF. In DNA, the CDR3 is TGTGCCAGCAGCGTAGTTGGGCAGGGAGATGGCTACACCTTC. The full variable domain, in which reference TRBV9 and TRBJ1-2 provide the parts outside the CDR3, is DSGVTQTPKHLITATGQRVTLRCSPRSGDLSVYWYQQSLDQGLQFLIQYYNGEERAKGNILERFSAQQFPDLHSELNLSSLELGDSALYFCASSVVGQGDGYTFGSGTRLTVV.

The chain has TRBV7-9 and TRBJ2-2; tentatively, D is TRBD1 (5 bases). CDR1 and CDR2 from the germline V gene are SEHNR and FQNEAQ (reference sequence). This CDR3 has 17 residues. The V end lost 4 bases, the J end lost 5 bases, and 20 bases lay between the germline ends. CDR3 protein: CASSYLRAQGGTGELFF. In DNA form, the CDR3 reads TGTGCCAGCAGCTATTTAAGAGCGCAGGGTGGTACCGGGGAGCTGTTTTTT.

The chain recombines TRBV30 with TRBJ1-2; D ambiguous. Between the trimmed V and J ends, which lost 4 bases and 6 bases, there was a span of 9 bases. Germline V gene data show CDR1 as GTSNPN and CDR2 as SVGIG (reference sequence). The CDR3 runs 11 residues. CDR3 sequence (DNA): TGTGCCTGGACACCAGCGGATGGCTACACCTTC. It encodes CAWTPADGYTF.

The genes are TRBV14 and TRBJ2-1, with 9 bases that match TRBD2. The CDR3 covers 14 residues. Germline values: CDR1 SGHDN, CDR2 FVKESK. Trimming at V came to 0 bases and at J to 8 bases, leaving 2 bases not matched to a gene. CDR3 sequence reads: CASSQEASGDEQFF. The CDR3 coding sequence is TGTGCCAGCAGCCAAGAAGCTAGCGGGGATGAGCAGTTCTTC.

CDR3 amino acids: CASSLTKSSSYEQYF. The CDR3 DNA follows: TGCGCCAGCAGCTTAACGAAGTCCAGCTCCTACGAGCAGTACTTC. The V gene is TRBV5-1, the J gene TRBJ2-7; D remains unclear. Trimming cost V 2 bases and J 0 bases, with 12 bases left between them. The CDR3 sequence is 15 residues long. CDR1 is SGHRS and CDR2 is YFSETQ in the germline V gene.

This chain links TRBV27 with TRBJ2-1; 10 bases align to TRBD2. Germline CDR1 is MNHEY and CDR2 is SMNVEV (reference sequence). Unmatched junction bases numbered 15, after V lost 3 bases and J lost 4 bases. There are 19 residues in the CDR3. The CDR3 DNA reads TGTGCCAGCAGTTTGCGCCCCGGGACTAGCGCCGGGGTATACAATGAGCAGTTCTTC. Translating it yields CASSLRPGTSAGVYNEQFF.

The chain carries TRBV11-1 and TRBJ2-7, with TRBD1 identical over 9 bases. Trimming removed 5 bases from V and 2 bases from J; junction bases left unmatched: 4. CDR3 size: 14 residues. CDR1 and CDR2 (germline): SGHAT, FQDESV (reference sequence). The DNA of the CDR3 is TGTGCCAGCAGCATGGGACAGGGACCCTACGAGCAGTACTTC. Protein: CASSMGQGPYEQYF.

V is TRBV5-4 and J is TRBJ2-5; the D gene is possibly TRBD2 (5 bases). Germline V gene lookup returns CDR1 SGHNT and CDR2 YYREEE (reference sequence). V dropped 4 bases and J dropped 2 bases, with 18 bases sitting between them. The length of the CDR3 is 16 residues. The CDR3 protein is CASSPGSSGVQETQYF. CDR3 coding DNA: TGTGCCAGCAGCCCCGGATCCAGCGGCGTTCAAGAGACCCAGTACTTC.

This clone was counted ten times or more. CDR3 region: CASSQSVTGANVLTF. The CDR3 nucleotides are TGTGCCAGCAGCCAATCGGTTACTGGGGCCAACGTCCTGACTTTC. The chain recombines TRBV16 with TRBJ2-6, with unresolved D. This CDR3 spans 15 amino acids. Trimming cost V 0 bases and J 2 bases, with 5 bases left between them. Germline V gene lookup returns CDR1 KGHSY and CDR2 FQNENV. Filled out from reference TRBV16 and TRBJ2-6, the complete variable domain reads GEEVAQTPKHLVRGEGQKAKLYCAPIKGHSYVFWYQQVLKNEFKFLISFQNENVFDETGMPKERFSAKCLPNSPCSLEIQATKLEDSAVYFCASSQSVTGANVLTFGAGSRLTVL.

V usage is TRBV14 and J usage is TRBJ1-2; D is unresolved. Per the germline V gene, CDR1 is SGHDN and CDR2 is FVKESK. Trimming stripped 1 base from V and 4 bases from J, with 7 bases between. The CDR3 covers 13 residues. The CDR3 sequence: CASSQGLSYGYTF. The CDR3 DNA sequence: TGTGCCAGCAGCCAAGGCCTTTCCTATGGCTACACCTTC.

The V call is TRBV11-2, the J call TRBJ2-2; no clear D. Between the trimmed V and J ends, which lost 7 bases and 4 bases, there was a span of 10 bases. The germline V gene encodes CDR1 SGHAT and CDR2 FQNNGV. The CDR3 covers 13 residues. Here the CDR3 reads CASKGGTTGELFF. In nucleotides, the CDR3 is TGTGCCAGCAAGGGCGGTACCACCGGGGAGCTGTTTTTT.

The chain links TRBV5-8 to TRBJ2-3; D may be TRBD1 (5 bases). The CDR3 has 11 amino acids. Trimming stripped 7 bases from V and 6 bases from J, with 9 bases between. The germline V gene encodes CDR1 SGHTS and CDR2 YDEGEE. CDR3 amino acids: CASQGLDTQYF. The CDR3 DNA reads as TGTGCCAGCCAGGGCTTGGATACGCAGTATTTT. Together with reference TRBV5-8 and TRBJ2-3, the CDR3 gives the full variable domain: EAGVTQSPTHLIKTRGQQATLRCSPISGHTSVYWYQQALGLGLQFLLWYDEGEERNRGNFPPRFSGRQFPNYSSELNVNALELEDSALYLCASQGLDTQYFGPGTRLTVL.

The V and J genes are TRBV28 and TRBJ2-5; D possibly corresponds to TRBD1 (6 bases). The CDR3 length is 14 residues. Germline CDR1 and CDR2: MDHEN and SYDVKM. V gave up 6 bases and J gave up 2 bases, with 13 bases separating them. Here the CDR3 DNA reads TGTGCCAGCAGGATACAGGGAAAGCAAGAGACCCAGTACTTC. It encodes CASRIQGKQETQYF.

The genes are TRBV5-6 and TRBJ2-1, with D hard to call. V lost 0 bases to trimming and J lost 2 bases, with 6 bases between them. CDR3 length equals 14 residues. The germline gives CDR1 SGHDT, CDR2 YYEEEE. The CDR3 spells CASSLGQAYNEQFF. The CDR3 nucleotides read TGTGCCAGCAGCTTGGGGCAAGCCTACAATGAGCAGTTCTTC.